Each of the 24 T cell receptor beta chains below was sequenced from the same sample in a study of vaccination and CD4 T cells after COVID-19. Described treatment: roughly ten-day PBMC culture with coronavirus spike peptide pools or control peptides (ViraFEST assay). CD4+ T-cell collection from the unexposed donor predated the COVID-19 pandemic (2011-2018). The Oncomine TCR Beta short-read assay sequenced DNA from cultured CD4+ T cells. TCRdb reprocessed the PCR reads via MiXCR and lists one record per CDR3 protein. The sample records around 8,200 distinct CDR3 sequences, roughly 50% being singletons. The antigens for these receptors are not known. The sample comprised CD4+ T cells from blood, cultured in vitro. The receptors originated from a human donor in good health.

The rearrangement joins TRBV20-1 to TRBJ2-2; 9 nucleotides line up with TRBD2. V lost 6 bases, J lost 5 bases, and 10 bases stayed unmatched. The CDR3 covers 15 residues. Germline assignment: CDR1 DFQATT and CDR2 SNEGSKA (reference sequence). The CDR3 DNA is TGCAGTGCCATATTCGCGGGAGGGGGAACCGGGGAGCTGTTTTTT. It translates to CSAIFAGGGTGELFF.

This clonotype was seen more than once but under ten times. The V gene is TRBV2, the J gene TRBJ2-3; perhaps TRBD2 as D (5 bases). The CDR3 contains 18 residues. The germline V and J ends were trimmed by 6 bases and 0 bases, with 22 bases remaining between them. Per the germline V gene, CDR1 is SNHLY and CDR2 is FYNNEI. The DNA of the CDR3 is TGTGCCAGCAGCGGAAGGGTCGGACTGGTCCATAGCACAGATACGCAGTATTTT. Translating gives CASSGRVGLVHSTDTQYF.

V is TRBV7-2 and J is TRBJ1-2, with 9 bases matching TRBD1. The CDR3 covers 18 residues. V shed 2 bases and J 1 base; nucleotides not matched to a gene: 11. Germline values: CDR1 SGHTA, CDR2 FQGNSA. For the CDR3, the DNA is TGTGCCAGCAGCTTAAGTTGGGGACAGGGTGGGGGTAACTATGGCTACACCTTC. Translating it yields CASSLSWGQGGGNYGYTF.

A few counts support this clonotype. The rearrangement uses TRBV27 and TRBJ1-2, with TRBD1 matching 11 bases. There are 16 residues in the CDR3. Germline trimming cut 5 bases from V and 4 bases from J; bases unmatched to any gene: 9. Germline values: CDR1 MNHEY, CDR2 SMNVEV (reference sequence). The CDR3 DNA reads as TGTGCCAGCAGTCGCGACCAGGGACAGGGGGGCTATGGCTACACCTTC. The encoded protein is CASSRDQGQGGYGYTF.

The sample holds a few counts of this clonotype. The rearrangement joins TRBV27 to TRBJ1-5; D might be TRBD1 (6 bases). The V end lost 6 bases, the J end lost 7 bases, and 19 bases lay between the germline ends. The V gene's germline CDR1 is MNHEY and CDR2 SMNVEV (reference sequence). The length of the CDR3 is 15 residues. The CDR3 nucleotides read TGTGCCAGCAGGAAACAGGGTGAAGTCTGGCAGCCCCAGCATTTT. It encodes CASRKQGEVWQPQHF.

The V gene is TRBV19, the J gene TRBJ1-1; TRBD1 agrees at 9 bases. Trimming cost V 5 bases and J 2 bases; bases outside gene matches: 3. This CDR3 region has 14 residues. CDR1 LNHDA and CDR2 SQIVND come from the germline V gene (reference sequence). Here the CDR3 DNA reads TGTGCCAGTAGTGTACAGGGGGCCAACACTGAAGCTTTCTTT. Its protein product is CASSVQGANTEAFF.

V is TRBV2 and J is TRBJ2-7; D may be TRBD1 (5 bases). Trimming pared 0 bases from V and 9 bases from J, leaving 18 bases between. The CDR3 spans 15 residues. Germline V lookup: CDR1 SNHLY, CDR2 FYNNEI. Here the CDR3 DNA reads TGTGCCAGCAGTGAAGCGAGTAGGGGTGCTAGGTTGCAGTACTTC. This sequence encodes CASSEASRGARLQYF.

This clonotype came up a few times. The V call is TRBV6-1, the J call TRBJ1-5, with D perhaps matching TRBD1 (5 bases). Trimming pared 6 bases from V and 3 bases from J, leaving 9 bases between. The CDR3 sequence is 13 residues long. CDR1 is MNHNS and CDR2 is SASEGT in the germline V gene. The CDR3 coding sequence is TGTGCCAGCAGCCAGGGCCTCAATCAGCCCCAGCATTTT. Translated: CASSQGLNQPQHF.

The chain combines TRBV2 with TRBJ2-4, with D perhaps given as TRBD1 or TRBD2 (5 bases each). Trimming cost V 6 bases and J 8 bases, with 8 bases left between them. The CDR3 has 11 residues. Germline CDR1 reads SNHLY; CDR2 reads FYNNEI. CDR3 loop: CASRGDHIQYF. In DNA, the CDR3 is TGTGCCAGCAGGGGGGACCACATTCAGTACTTC.

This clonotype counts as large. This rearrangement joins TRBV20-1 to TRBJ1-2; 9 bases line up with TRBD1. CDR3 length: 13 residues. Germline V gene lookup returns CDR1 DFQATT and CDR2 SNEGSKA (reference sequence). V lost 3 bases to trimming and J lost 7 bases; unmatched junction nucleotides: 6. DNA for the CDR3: TGCAGTGCTAGGCGGGACAGGGATCTTGGCTACACCTTC. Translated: CSARRDRDLGYTF.

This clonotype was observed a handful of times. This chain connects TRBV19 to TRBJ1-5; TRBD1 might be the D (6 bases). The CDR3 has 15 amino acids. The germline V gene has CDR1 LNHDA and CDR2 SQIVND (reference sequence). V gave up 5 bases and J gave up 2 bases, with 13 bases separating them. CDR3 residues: CASSPRGGRNQPQHF. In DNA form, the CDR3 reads TGTGCCAGTAGTCCCCGGGGGGGGCGCAATCAGCCCCAGCATTTT. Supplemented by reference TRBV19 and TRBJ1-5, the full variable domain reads DGGITQSPKYLFRKEGQNVTLSCEQNLNHDAMYWYRQDPGQGLRLIYYSQIVNDFQKGDIAEGYSVSREKKESFPLTVTSAQKNPTAFYLCASSPRGGRNQPQHFGDGTRLSIL.

The CDR3 DNA sequence: TGTGCCAGCAGTTATGAAAAGATGGTTAGCAATCAGCCCCAGCATTTT. It translates to CASSYEKMVSNQPQHF. J is TRBJ1-5 and V is TRBV6-2 or TRBV6-3, with unresolved D. The CDR3 totals 16 residues. The germline V and J ends were trimmed by 3 bases and 0 bases, with 12 bases remaining between them. The germline V gene encodes CDR1 MNHEY and CDR2 SVGEGT.

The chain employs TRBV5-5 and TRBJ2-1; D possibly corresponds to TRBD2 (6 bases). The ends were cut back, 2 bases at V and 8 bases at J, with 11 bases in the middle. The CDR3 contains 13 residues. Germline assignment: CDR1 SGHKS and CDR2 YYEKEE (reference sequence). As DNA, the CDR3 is TGTGCCAGCAGCTTCAGCCCGGGGGATGAGCAGTTCTTC. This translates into CASSFSPGDEQFF.

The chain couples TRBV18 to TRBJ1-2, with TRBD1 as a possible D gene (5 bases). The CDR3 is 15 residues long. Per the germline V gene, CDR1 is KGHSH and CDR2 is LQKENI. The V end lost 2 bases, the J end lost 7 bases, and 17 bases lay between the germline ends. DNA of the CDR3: TGTGCCAGCTCACCAGTAAGGGCAGGGTCTGGTGGCTACACCTTC. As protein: CASSPVRAGSGGYTF.

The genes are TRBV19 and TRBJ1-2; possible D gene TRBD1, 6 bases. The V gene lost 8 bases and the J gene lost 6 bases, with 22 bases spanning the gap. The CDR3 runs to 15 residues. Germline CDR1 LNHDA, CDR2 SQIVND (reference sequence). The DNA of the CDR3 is TGTGCCAGTCGCGAACCAACCGGGACAAAGGATGGCTACACCTTC. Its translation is CASREPTGTKDGYTF. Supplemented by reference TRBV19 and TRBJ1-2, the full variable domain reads DGGITQSPKYLFRKEGQNVTLSCEQNLNHDAMYWYRQDPGQGLRLIYYSQIVNDFQKGDIAEGYSVSREKKESFPLTVTSAQKNPTAFYLCASREPTGTKDGYTFGSGTRLTVV.

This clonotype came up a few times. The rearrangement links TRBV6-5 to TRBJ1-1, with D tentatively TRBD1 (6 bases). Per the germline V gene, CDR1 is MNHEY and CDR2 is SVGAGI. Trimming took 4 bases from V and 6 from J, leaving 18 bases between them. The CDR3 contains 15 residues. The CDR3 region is CASSSGAPALAEAFF. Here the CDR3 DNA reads TGTGCCAGCAGTTCAGGGGCGCCTGCCCTCGCTGAAGCTTTCTTT.

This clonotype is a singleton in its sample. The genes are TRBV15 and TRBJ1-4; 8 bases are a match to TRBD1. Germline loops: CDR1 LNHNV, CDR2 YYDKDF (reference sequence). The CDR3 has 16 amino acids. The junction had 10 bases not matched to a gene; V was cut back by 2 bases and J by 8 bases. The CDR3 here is CATSRSPGDRREKLFF. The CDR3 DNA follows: TGTGCCACCAGCAGATCGCCGGGGGACAGGAGGGAAAAACTGTTTTTT.

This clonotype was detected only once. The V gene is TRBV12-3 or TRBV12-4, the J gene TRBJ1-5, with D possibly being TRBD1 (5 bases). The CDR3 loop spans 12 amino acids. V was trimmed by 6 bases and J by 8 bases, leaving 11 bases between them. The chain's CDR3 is CASRGVGEPQHF. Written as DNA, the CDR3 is TGTGCCAGCAGGGGGGTTGGTGAGCCCCAGCATTTT.

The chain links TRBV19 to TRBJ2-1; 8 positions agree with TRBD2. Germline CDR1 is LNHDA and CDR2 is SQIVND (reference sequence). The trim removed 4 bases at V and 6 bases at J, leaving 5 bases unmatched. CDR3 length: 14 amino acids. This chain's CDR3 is CASSTPGLVNEQFF. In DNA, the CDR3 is TGTGCCAGTAGTACCCCGGGACTAGTCAATGAGCAGTTCTTC.

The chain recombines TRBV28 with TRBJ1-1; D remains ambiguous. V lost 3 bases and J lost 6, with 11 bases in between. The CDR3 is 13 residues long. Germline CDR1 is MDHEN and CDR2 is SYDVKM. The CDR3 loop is CASSFPLVSEAFF. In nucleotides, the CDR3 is TGTGCCAGCAGTTTTCCTCTGGTCTCTGAAGCTTTCTTT.

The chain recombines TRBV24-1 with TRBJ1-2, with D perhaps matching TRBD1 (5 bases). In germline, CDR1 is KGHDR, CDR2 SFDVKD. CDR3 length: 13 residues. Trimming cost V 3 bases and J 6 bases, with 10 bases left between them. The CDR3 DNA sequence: TGTGCCACCAGTGATGCAGGGTTCGATGGCTACACCTTC. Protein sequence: CATSDAGFDGYTF.

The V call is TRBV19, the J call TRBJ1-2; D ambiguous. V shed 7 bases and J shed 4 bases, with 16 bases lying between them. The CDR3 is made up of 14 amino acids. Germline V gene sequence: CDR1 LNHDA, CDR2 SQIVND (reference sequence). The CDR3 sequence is CASKVSGQIYGYTF. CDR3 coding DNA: TGTGCCAGTAAGGTATCGGGCCAGATCTATGGCTACACCTTC.

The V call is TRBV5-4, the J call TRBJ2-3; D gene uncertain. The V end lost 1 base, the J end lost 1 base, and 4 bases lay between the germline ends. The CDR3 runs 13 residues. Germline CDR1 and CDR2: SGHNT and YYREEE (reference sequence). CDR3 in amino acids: CASSLRGTDTQYF. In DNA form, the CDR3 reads TGTGCCAGCAGCTTGCGTGGCACAGATACGCAGTATTTT.

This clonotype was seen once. DNA for the CDR3: TGCGCCAGCAGCGACTTTGATTCACCCCTCCACTTT. Its translation: CASSDFDSPLHF. The chain joins TRBV4-1 to TRBJ1-6; no definite D call. Trimming cost V 5 bases and J 8 bases, with 7 bases left between them. CDR1 is MGHRA and CDR2 is YSYEKL in the germline V gene. The CDR3 covers 12 residues.